This T cell receptor beta chain was sequenced for a study of neoadjuvant anti-PD-1 for oral cavity cancer. Study at large: Patients without progression got a fourth dose around day 43.

The V gene's germline CDR1 is MNHEY and CDR2 SVGAGI. CDR3 size: 15 residues. V lost 8 bases and J lost 0, with 14 bases in between. Study-level findings and limits: Higher pretreatment Treg/Th17 ratios tracked higher pretreatment blood clonality.

Time point here: after neoadjuvant nivolumab, at surgical resection. The patients had HPV-negative, locally advanced oral cavity squamous cell carcinoma. PBMC libraries mostly used roughly 500 ng of input genomic DNA, with six replicates per sample. Data came from immunoSEQ multiplex PCR; TCRdb stores just in-frame clones and leaves some out. The table lists over 14,000 clones, less than 80% of them singletons, with under 3% in the top ten. Note on this clone: As yet, its antigen is unknown.

This receptor was obtained from a person aged 35-79 years with oral cavity squamous cell carcinoma. The sample here was PBMCs, taken after nivolumab (anti-PD-1) treatment. The V gene is TRBV6-5, the J gene TRBJ1-5; D unclear. CDR3 coding DNA: TGTGCCAGCCGACGGACGGAGCTTAGCAATCAGCCCCAGCATTTT. Translating gives CASRRTELSNQPQHF.